This record looks at one T cell receptor beta chain sequence and its context. Its antigen is currently not known. No quality values exist for individual bases; no much larger clone is one base distant. Genomic DNA was isolated from the sorted cells so that the TCRbeta CDR3 region could be sequenced. The immunoSEQ Assay was used to sequence the TCRbeta CDR3 regions. The table comes from immuneACCESS by way of TCRdb, which keeps in-frame sequences with V and J called. Part of the clones is missing from these tables; in studies checked, under half for an unresolved V gene and the rest for unknown reasons. This sample gives about 59,000 clones in total; about 87% of them show up just once. The ten largest make up roughly 2% of the sample. From its cysteine to its phenylalanine, the CDR3 spans 15 amino acids. The sequence is cut down to CDR3 DNA, 45 bases in frame from base 1. Sequences SEHNR (CDR1) and FQNEAQ (CDR2) are obtained from the germline V gene (reference sequence). Here V drops 5 bases and J drops 6 bases, and the junction holds 9 bases not matched to any gene.

The data belong to a study of OX40 agonist ivuxolimab in advanced cancers. Regarding the study in general: Ivuxolimab, which targeted the costimulatory receptor OX40 (CD134), was an agonistic, fully human IgG2 monoclonal antibody. Intravenous ivuxolimab was administered to patients every 2 weeks at six dose levels: 0.01, 0.1, 0.3, 1.5, 3 and 10 mg/kg. Of the roughly 50 dose-escalation patients, hepatocellular carcinoma was present in around 20, melanoma in approximately 15, renal cell carcinoma in 9 and head and neck cancer in 9. In the dose-escalation cohort, around four fifths of patients were male, and the mean age was approximately 64 years, with a range of 23 to 79. Prior anti-PD-1, anti-PD-L1 or anti-CTLA-4 therapy was permitted, and checkpoint inhibitors had been received by roughly 40% of dose-escalation patients. Three dose-escalation patients achieved partial responses, one with hepatocellular carcinoma and two with cutaneous melanoma. Peripheral TCRbeta sequencing aimed to test whether ivuxolimab altered TCR sequence diversity and caused clonal T-cell expansion. The paper reports the monotherapy dose-escalation portion (N = 52 patients) of the phase I ivuxolimab trial.

Results the study describes overall, beyond this receptor: Low levels of normalized T-cell clonal expansion were also seen in some patients who did not respond. The antigen specificity of the peripheral T cells that underwent clonal expansion was not determined. After ivuxolimab, CD8+ T cells had more expanded clones than CD4+ T cells on average. Clonal expansion of both CD4+ and CD8+ blood T cells was observed from baseline to week 6 at doses 0.1 to 3.0 mg/kg. In the 0.1-3.0 mg/kg groups, partial responders had among the lowest normalized peripheral clonal expansion, particularly in CD8+ T cells.

The trial excluded patients who had a history of autoimmune disease or were on systemic immunosuppression. Peripheral blood for TCR sequencing was drawn from every dose cohort at baseline, at cycle 4 day 1 and at cycle 7 day 1. The samples were drawn from a first-in-human, open-label, multicenter phase I dose-escalation trial of ivuxolimab. The trial enrolled adults with locally advanced or metastatic head and neck squamous cell, hepatocellular, melanoma or renal cell carcinoma. CD4+ and CD8+ T cells were sorted separately from peripheral blood before TCR sequencing. This TCR derives from an adult with an advanced solid tumor such as melanoma, head and neck, liver or kidney cancer. The source was CD4+ or CD8+ T cells sorted from blood, collected in a trial of the OX40 agonist ivuxolimab. The chain was built from TRBV7-9 and TRBJ2-2, and 7 junction bases match TRBD2. The sequence in DNA is TGTGCCAGCAGCACGCCCGAGCGGGGAGCCGGGGAGCTGTTTTTT. This encodes CASSTPERGAGELFF.